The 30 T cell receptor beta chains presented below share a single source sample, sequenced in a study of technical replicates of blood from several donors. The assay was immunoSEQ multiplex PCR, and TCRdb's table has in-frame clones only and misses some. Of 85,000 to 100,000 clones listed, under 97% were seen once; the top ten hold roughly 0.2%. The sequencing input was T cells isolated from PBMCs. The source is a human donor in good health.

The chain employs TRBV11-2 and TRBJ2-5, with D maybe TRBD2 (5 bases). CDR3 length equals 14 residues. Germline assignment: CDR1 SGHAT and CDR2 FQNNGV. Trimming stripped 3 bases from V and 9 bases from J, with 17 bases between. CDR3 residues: CASSFSSPAGAQYF. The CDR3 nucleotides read TGTGCCAGCAGCTTTAGTTCCCCGGCCGGGGCCCAGTACTTC.

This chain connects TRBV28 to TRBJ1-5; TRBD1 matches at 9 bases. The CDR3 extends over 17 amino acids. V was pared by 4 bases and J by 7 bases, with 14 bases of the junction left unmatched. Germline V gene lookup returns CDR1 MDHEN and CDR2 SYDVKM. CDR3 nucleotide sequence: TGTGCCAGCAGTTCATCCGGGACAGGGAGGCCCAACCAGCCCCAGCATTTT. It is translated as CASSSSGTGRPNQPQHF.

This CDR3 reads CASSQDLETSGSVEETQYF. DNA for the CDR3: TGTGCCAGCAGCCAAGATCTGGAGACTAGCGGGAGTGTGGAGGAGACCCAGTACTTC. V gene TRBV14 combines with J gene TRBJ2-5, with 12 bases lining up with TRBD2. Trimming cost V 0 bases and J 5 bases; bases outside gene matches: 13. This CDR3 comprises 19 residues. Germline CDR1 and CDR2: SGHDN and FVKESK.

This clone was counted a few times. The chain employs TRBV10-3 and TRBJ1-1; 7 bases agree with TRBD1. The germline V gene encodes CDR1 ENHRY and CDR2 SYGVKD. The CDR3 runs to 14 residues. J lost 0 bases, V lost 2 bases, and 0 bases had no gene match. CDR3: CAISETGVNTEAFF. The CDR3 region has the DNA TGTGCCATCAGTGAGACAGGGGTGAACACTGAAGCTTTCTTT.

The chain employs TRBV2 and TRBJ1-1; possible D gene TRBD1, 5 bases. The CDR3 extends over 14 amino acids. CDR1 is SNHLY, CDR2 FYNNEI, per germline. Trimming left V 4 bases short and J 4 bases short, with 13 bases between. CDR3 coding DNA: TGTGCCAGCAGTGTGGAGGGGACGGCCACTGAAGCTTTCTTT. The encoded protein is CASSVEGTATEAFF.

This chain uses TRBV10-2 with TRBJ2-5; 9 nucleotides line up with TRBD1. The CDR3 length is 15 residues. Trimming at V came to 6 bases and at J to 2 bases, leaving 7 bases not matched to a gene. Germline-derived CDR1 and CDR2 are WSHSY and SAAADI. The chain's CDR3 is CASSQSTGGQETQYF. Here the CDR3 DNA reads TGCGCCAGCAGCCAATCGACAGGGGGACAAGAGACCCAGTACTTC.

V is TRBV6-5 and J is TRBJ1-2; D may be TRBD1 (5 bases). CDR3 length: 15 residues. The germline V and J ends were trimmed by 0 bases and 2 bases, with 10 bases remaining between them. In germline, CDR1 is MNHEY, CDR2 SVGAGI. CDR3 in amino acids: CASSYSGVGNYGYTF. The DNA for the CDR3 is TGTGCCAGCAGTTACTCAGGGGTTGGGAACTATGGCTACACCTTC.

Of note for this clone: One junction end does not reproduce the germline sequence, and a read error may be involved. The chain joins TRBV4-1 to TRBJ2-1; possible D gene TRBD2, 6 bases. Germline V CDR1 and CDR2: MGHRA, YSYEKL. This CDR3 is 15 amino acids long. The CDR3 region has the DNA TGCGCCAGCAGGAGAATCGGAGGGTCCTCCAATGAGCAGTTCTTC. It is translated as CASRRIGGSSNEQFF.

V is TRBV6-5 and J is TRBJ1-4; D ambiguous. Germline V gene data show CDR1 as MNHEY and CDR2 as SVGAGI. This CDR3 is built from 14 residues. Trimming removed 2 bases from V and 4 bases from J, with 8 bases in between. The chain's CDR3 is CASSYGQLNEKLFF. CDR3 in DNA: TGTGCCAGCAGTTACGGGCAGCTTAATGAAAAACTGTTTTTT.

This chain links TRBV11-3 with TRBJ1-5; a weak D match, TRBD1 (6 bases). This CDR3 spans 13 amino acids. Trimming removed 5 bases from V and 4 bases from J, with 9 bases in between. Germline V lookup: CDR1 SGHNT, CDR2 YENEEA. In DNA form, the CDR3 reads TGTGCCAGCAGCCCCGGGACAAATCAGCCCCAGCATTTT. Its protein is CASSPGTNQPQHF.

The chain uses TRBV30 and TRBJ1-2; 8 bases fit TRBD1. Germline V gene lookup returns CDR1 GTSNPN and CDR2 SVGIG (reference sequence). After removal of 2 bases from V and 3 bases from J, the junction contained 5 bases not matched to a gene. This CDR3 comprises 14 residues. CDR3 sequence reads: CAWSPQGAYYGYTF. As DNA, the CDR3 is TGTGCCTGGAGTCCTCAGGGGGCCTACTATGGCTACACCTTC.

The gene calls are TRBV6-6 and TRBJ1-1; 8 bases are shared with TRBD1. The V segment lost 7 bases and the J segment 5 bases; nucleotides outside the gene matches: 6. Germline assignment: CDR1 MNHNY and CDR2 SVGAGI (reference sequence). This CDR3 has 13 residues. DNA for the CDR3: TGTGCCAGCACCGACAGGGGTGGAACTGAAGCTTTCTTT. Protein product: CASTDRGGTEAFF.

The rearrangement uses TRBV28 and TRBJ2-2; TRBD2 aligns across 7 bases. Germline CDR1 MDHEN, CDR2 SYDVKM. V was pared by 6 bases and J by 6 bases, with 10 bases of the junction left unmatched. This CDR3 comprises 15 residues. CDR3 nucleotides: TGTGCCAGCAGAATACGCGGGAGTTACCCCGGGGAGCTGTTTTTT. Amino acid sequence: CASRIRGSYPGELFF.

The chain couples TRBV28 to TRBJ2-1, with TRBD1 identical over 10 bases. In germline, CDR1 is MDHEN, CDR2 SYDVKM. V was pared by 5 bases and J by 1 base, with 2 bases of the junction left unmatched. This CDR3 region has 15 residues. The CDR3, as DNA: TGTGCCAGCAGTAGGGGACAGGGGTCCTACAATGAGCAGTTCTTC. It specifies CASSRGQGSYNEQFF.

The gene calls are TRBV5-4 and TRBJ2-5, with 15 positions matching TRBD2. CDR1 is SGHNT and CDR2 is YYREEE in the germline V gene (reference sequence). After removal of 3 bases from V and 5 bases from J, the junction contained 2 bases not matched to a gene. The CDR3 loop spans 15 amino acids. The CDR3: CASSSGLAGGETQYF. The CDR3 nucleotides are TGTGCCAGCAGCTCAGGACTAGCGGGGGGGGAGACCCAGTACTTC.

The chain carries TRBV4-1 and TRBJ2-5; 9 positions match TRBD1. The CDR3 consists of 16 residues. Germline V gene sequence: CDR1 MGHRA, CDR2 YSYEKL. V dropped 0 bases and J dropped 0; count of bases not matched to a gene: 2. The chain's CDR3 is CASSQDRDRDQETQYF. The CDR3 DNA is TGCGCCAGCAGCCAAGACCGGGACAGGGACCAAGAGACCCAGTACTTC.

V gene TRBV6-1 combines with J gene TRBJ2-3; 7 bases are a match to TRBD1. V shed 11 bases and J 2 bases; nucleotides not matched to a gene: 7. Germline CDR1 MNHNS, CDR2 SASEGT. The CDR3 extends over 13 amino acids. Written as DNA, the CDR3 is TGTGCCGCCGACAGGGAGTTCACAGATACGCAGTATTTT. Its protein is CAADREFTDTQYF.

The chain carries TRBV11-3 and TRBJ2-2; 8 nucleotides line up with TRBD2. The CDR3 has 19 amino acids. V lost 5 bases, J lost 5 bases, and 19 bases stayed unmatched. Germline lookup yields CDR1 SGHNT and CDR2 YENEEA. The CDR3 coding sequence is TGTGCCAGCAGCCCAGGCCCCGGACTAGCTCCCTTAGGGACCGGGGAGCTGTTTTTT. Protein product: CASSPGPGLAPLGTGELFF.

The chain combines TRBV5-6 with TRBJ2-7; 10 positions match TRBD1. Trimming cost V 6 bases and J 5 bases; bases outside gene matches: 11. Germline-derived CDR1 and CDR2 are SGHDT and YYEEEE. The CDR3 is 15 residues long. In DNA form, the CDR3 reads TGTGCCAGCACCATTGACCGACAGGGGGCCCACGAGCAGTACTTC. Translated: CASTIDRQGAHEQYF.

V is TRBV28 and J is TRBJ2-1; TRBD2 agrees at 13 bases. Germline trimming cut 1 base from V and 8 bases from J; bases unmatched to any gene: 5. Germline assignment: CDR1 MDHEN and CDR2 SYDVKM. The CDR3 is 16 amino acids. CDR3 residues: CASSLYTSGRADEQFF. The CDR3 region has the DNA TGTGCCAGCAGTTTATACACTAGCGGGAGGGCCGATGAGCAGTTCTTC.

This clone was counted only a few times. CDR3 amino acids: CASSYSGRTGGETQYF. In DNA, the CDR3 is TGTGCCAGCAGTTACAGTGGTCGGACAGGGGGAGAGACCCAGTACTTC. The chain has TRBV6-5 and TRBJ2-5, with 10 bases identical to TRBD1. Germline CDR1 and CDR2: MNHEY and SVGAGI. Trimming took 2 bases from V and 4 from J; bases not matched to a gene: 7. The CDR3 extends over 16 amino acids.

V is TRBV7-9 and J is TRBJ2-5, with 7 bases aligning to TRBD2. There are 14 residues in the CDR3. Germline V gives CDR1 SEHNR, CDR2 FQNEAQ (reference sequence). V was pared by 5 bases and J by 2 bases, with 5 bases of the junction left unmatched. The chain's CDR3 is CASSLRDYQETQYF. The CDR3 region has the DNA TGTGCCAGCAGCCTGCGGGACTATCAAGAGACCCAGTACTTC.

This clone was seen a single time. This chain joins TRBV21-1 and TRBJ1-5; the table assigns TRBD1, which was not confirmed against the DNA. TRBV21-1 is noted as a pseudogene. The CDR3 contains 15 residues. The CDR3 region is CAIQVGAVGNQPQHF. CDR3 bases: TGTGCCATCCAGGTAGGGGCGGTGGGCAATCAGCCCCAGCATTTT.

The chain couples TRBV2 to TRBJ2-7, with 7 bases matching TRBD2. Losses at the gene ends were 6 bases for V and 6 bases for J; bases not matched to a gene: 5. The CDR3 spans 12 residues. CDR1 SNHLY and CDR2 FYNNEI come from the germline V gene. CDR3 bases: TGTGCCAGCAGAGCGGGACTGGGCGAGCAGTACTTC. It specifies CASRAGLGEQYF. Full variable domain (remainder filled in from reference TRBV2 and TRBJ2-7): EPEVTQTPSHQVTQMGQEVILRCVPISNHLYFYWYRQILGQKVEFLVSFYNNEISEKSEIFDDQFSVERPDGSNFTLKIRSTKLEDSAMYFCASRAGLGEQYFGPGTRLTVT.

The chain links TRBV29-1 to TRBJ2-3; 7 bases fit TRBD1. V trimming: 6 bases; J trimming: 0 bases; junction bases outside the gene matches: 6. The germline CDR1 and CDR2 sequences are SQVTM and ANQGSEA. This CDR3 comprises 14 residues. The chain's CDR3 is CSVNRGWSTDTQYF. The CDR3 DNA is TGCAGCGTAAACAGGGGTTGGAGCACAGATACGCAGTATTTT.

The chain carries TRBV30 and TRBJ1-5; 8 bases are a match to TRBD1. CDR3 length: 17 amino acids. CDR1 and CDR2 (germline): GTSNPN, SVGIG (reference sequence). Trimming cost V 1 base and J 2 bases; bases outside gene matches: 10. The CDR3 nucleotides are TGTGCCTGGAGTGGGGACAGGATCCCCATCGGCAATCAGCCCCAGCATTTT. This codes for CAWSGDRIPIGNQPQHF.

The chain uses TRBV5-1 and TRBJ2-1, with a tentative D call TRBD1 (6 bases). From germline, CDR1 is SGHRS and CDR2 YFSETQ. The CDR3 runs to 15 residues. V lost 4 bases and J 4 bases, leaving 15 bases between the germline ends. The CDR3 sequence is CASSLDRPIYNEQFF. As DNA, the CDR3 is TGCGCCAGCAGCCTCGACAGGCCCATATACAATGAGCAGTTCTTC. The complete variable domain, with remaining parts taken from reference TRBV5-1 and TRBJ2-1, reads KAGVTQTPRYLIKTRGQQVTLSCSPISGHRSVSWYQQTPGQGLQFLFEYFSETQRNKGNFPGRFSGRQFSNSRSEMNVSTLELGDSALYLCASSLDRPIYNEQFFGPGTRLTVL.

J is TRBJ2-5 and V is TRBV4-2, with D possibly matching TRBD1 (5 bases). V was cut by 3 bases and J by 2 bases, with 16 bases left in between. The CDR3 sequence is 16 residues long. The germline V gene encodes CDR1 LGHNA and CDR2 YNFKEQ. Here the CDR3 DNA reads TGTGCCAGCAGCCACCCTCTGGGGCTGGAGCAAGAGACCCAGTACTTC. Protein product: CASSHPLGLEQETQYF.

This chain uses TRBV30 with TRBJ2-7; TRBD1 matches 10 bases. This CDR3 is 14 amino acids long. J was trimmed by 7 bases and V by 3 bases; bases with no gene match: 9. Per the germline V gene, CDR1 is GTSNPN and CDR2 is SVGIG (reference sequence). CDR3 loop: CAWSTGTGAGEQYF. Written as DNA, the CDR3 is TGTGCCTGGAGCACCGGGACAGGGGCAGGGGAGCAGTACTTC.

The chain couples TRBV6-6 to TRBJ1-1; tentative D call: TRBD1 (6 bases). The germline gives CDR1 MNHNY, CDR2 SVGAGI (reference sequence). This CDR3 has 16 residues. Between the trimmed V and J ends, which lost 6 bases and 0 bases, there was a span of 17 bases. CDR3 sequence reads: CASSISPTGMNTEAFF. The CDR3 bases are TGTGCCAGCAGCATATCCCCCACAGGGATGAACACTGAAGCTTTCTTT.